A single sample is the source of the 22 T cell receptor beta chains below, sequenced in a study of blood T cell repertoires in COVID-19. Profiled with immunoSEQ multiplex PCR; TCRdb holds only in-frame clones, not every one. The sample contains about 180,000 clones, roughly 81% of which appear only once. The sequenced sample consisted of peripheral blood. The receptors derive from a woman in her forties or fifties with COVID-19, enrolled during active disease.

In the case of this clone: Relative to the germline gene, one junction end is altered; a read error may explain this. The chain uses TRBV2 and TRBJ2-1; 8 bases match TRBD2. Germline V gene sequence: CDR1 SNHLY, CDR2 FYNNEI. The CDR3 runs 12 residues. CDR3 nucleotides: TGTGCCAGCAGTGATCAGGCGGGGGGTTCGATCTTC. Amino acids: CASSDQAGGSIF.

The chain has TRBV5-1 and TRBJ2-6, with D possibly being TRBD1 (5 bases). The CDR3 is 16 residues long. From germline, CDR1 is SGHRS and CDR2 YFSETQ. The ends were cut back, 4 bases at V and 1 base at J, with 12 bases in the middle. In DNA, the CDR3 is TGCGCCAGCAGCATACAGGATACGTCTGGGGCCAACGTCCTGACTTTC. It yields the protein CASSIQDTSGANVLTF.

In its sample, this clone was seen once. The V gene is TRBV30, the J gene TRBJ1-5, with a possible D match to TRBD1 (5 bases). Per the germline V gene, CDR1 is GTSNPN and CDR2 is SVGIG (reference sequence). V lost 1 base and J 3 bases, leaving 13 bases between the germline ends. The CDR3 has 15 residues. CDR3 in DNA: TGTGCCTGGAGTGCGGGAGACAGATTCAATCAGCCCCAGCATTTT. As protein: CAWSAGDRFNQPQHF.

The genes are TRBV3-1 (or the pseudogene TRBV3-2) and TRBJ2-1, with TRBD2 identical over 13 bases. CDR1 is LGHDT, CDR2 YNNKEL, per germline (reference sequence). Losses at the gene ends were 1 base for V and 3 bases for J; bases not matched to a gene: 0. The CDR3 length is 16 residues. CDR3 nucleotide sequence: TGTGCCAGCAGCCAAGGGACTAGCGGGGGCTACAATGAGCAGTTCTTC. Protein sequence: CASSQGTSGGYNEQFF.

The rearrangement joins TRBV9 to TRBJ1-6; maybe TRBD1 (6 bases). The germline gives CDR1 SGDLS, CDR2 YYNGEE. V shed 4 bases and J shed 5 bases, with 10 bases lying between them. The CDR3 spans 14 residues. CDR3 residues: CASSIGQNNSPLHF. The CDR3 DNA is TGTGCCAGCAGCATCGGACAGAATAATTCACCCCTCCACTTT.

CDR3 sequence reads: CASSRLAKNIQYF. DNA for the CDR3: TGTGCCAGCAGTCGGTTAGCCAAAAACATTCAGTACTTC. The chain carries TRBV2 and TRBJ2-4; D unclear. The V end was cut by 5 bases, the J end by 0 bases, with 5 bases between. The CDR3 totals 13 residues. CDR1 is SNHLY and CDR2 is FYNNEI in the germline V gene.

This clone was counted only a few times. V and J are TRBV29-1 and TRBJ1-4; maybe TRBD1 (5 bases). The germline gives CDR1 SQVTM, CDR2 ANQGSEA. The V end lost 4 bases, the J end lost 0 bases, and 6 bases lay between the germline ends. This CDR3 has 13 amino acids. The CDR3 loop is CSVAGSTNEKLFF. In DNA, the CDR3 is TGCAGCGTTGCAGGGTCAACTAATGAAAAACTGTTTTTT.

In this sample, this clone turned up once. The chain recombines TRBV9 with TRBJ1-4; 7 bases are shared with TRBD1. CDR3 length equals 15 residues. Germline V lookup: CDR1 SGDLS, CDR2 YYNGEE. The trim removed 2 bases at V and 0 bases at J, leaving 1 base unmatched. The CDR3 sequence is CASSVGQATNEKLFF. The CDR3 coding sequence is TGTGCCAGCAGCGTCGGACAGGCAACTAATGAAAAACTGTTTTTT.

The chain is built from TRBV7-2 and TRBJ1-6, with D maybe TRBD1 (6 bases). The germline gives CDR1 SGHTA, CDR2 FQGNSA. The CDR3 totals 16 residues. Trimming removed 3 bases from V and 6 bases from J, with 15 bases in between. The CDR3 protein is CASSFQGGGGNSPLHF. Here the CDR3 DNA reads TGTGCCAGCAGCTTCCAAGGGGGGGGTGGTAATTCACCCCTCCACTTT.

This CDR3 reads CASSSEGEYQETQYF. The CDR3 nucleotides read TGTGCCAGCAGTTCAGAGGGGGAGTACCAAGAGACCCAGTACTTC. The J gene is TRBJ2-5, the V gene TRBV25-1; TRBD1 might be the D (6 bases). Germline V gene data show CDR1 as MGHDK and CDR2 as SYGVNS. This CDR3 spans 15 amino acids. Trimming took off 5 bases at V and 0 bases at J, with 13 bases between the two ends.

This clone was seen a few times. The chain has TRBV10-3 and TRBJ1-5; D uncertain. There are 13 residues in the CDR3. The V gene's germline CDR1 is ENHRY and CDR2 SYGVKD. The V end was cut by 2 bases, the J end by 3 bases, with 5 bases between. For the CDR3, the DNA is TGTGCCATCAGTGAGCAGGACAATCAGCCCCAGCATTTT. This encodes CAISEQDNQPQHF.

J is TRBJ1-1 and V is TRBV11-3; D is uncertain. With 1 base removed from V and 1 base from J, the gap between germline ends came to 7 bases. Per germline, CDR1 SGHNT and CDR2 YENEEA. CDR3 length: 14 residues. The CDR3 nucleotides are TGTGCCAGCAGCTTAGGTAGACAGAACACTGAAGCTTTCTTT. This codes for CASSLGRQNTEAFF.

In its sample, this clone was seen a few times. The chain joins TRBV2 to TRBJ2-4, with 7 bases identical to TRBD1. This CDR3 region has 15 residues. Germline V gene sequence: CDR1 SNHLY, CDR2 FYNNEI. V dropped 5 bases and J dropped 2; count of bases not matched to a gene: 6. The CDR3 DNA is TGTGCCAGCAGTCCCTTGACAGGGACCAAAAACATTCAGTACTTC. Its translation is CASSPLTGTKNIQYF.

The CDR3 DNA sequence: TGTGCCAGCAGCTTCCGGGGGGGCCCAGAGACCCAGTACTTC. This gives the protein CASSFRGGPETQYF. This chain connects TRBV5-4 to TRBJ2-5; 8 nucleotides agree with TRBD2. The germline CDR1 and CDR2 sequences are SGHNT and YYREEE (reference sequence). V lost 2 bases, J lost 4 bases, and 4 bases stayed unmatched. The CDR3 covers 14 residues.

J is TRBJ2-7 and V is TRBV13; D is possibly TRBD2 (6 bases). V was clipped by 3 bases and J by 0 bases, with 9 bases between them. The V gene's germline CDR1 is PRHDT and CDR2 FYEKMQ (reference sequence). The CDR3 totals 14 residues. The CDR3 nucleotides are TGTGCCAGCAGCTTGGGGGGAGCCTCCTACGAGCAGTACTTC. Translated: CASSLGGASYEQYF.

The gene calls are TRBV2 and TRBJ2-7; a possible D gene is TRBD2 (5 bases). The germline V and J ends were trimmed by 4 bases and 6 bases, with 16 bases remaining between them. CDR1 SNHLY and CDR2 FYNNEI come from the germline V gene. The CDR3 totals 14 residues. The CDR3 here is CASSVRGLHVEQYF. CDR3 in DNA: TGTGCCAGCAGTGTCCGGGGTCTTCATGTCGAGCAGTACTTC. The full variable domain, rest sourced from reference TRBV2 and TRBJ2-7, is EPEVTQTPSHQVTQMGQEVILRCVPISNHLYFYWYRQILGQKVEFLVSFYNNEISEKSEIFDDQFSVERPDGSNFTLKIRSTKLEDSAMYFCASSVRGLHVEQYFGPGTRLTVT.

The CDR3 sequence: CASSFYGGLQETQYF. Written as DNA, the CDR3 is TGCGCCAGCAGCTTTTACGGGGGATTACAAGAGACCCAGTACTTC. The chain carries TRBV5-1 and TRBJ2-5; TRBD2 might be the D (6 bases). Trimming removed 2 bases from V and 2 bases from J, with 13 bases in between. The CDR3 totals 15 residues. Germline V gene data show CDR1 as SGHRS and CDR2 as YFSETQ.

The chain links TRBV7-3 to TRBJ2-2; 7 nucleotides align to TRBD2. CDR1 and CDR2 from the germline V gene are SGHTA and FQGTGA. This CDR3 is built from 16 residues. J gave up 2 bases and V 5 bases, and 8 bases lay outside the gene matches. CDR3 DNA sequence: TGTGCCAGCAGCAGGTCGACGGGGGGAAACACCGGGGAGCTGTTTTTT. This sequence encodes CASSRSTGGNTGELFF. Variable domain in full (rest from reference TRBV7-3 and TRBJ2-2): GAGVSQTPSNKVTEKGKYVELRCDPISGHTALYWYRQSLGQGPEFLIYFQGTGAADDSGLPNDRFFAVRPEGSVSTLKIQRTERGDSAVYLCASSRSTGGNTGELFFGEGSRLTVL.

This sequence joins TRBV3-1 (or the pseudogene TRBV3-2) and TRBJ1-5; no definite D call. The CDR3 extends over 16 amino acids. The germline V gene has CDR1 LGHDT and CDR2 YNNKEL (reference sequence). Deletions cut 4 bases from V and 4 bases from J, with 17 bases between. CDR3 sequence (DNA): TGTGCCAGCAGCCCCCGGGATTCAGACGCGAATCAGCCCCAGCATTTT. This gives the protein CASSPRDSDANQPQHF.

The rearrangement links TRBV3-1 (or the pseudogene TRBV3-2) to TRBJ2-7, with TRBD2 matching over 11 bases. The length of the CDR3 is 15 residues. V was pared by 6 bases and J by 3 bases, with 7 bases of the junction left unmatched. Germline CDR1 LGHDT, CDR2 YNNKEL (reference sequence). CDR3 sequence: CASSQSSGGYYEQYF. CDR3 nucleotides: TGTGCCAGCAGTCAATCTAGCGGGGGGTACTACGAGCAGTACTTC.

V usage is TRBV12-3 or TRBV12-4 and J usage is TRBJ2-3; D possibly corresponds to TRBD2 (5 bases). V lost 8 bases and J lost 11, with 14 bases in between. This CDR3 is built from 11 residues. CDR3 amino acids: CASLAEVRQYF. The DNA for the CDR3 is TGTGCCAGCCTAGCCGAGGTGAGGCAGTATTTT.

The genes are TRBV25-1 and TRBJ2-5; weak D call: TRBD1 (5 bases). V shed 3 bases and J shed 9 bases, with 8 bases lying between them. Germline CDR1 is MGHDK and CDR2 is SYGVNS. This CDR3 contains 11 residues. For the CDR3, the DNA is TGTGCCAGCAGTGATGTGGGGCCCCAGTACTTC. This gives the protein CASSDVGPQYF.